This passage covers 23 T cell receptor beta chains from one sample sequenced in a study of T cells in Graves' hyperthyroidism and ophthalmopathy. Amplification yielded TCR beta CDR3 regions, with RNA transcripts as the source. The HTBI primer set drove a first-round RT-PCR of the TCR CDR3. TCRdb reanalysed the multiplex PCR reads using MiXCR and keeps one entry per CDR3 protein. Of 530,000 or so distinct CDR3 sequences in the sample, 35% to 55% were seen once. Sequences were obtained from peripheral blood or thyroid tissue (not recorded which). Receptor source: a woman aged 18-30 years with Graves' hyperthyroidism.

This clonotype turned up a few times. This chain uses TRBV3-1 with TRBJ2-2, with D unresolved. The V and J ends lost 0 bases and 1 base respectively, with 12 bases between them. Germline CDR1 LGHDT, CDR2 YNNKEL (reference sequence). The CDR3 spans 17 residues. The CDR3 is CASSQDEETWNTGELFF. CDR3 sequence (DNA): TGTGCCAGCAGCCAAGATGAAGAGACATGGAACACCGGGGAGCTGTTTTTT.

This clonotype was recorded a few times. The chain uses TRBV4-2 and TRBJ2-7, with D uncertain. The CDR3 sequence is 13 residues long. V was trimmed by 1 base and J by 4 bases, leaving 8 bases between them. Germline V lookup: CDR1 LGHNA, CDR2 YNFKEQ. As DNA, the CDR3 is TGTGCCAGCAGCCAAGTTTCTTTTTACGAGCAGTACTTC. Translated: CASSQVSFYEQYF.

This clonotype was detected ten times or more. The V gene is TRBV10-3, the J gene TRBJ2-5, with D perhaps assigned TRBD1 or TRBD2 (6 bases each). Germline V gives CDR1 ENHRY, CDR2 SYGVKD. V gave up 0 bases and J gave up 2 bases, with 16 bases separating them. The CDR3 runs to 17 residues. The CDR3 DNA is TGTGCCATCAGTGAGTCGAGCCGAGGGGGGCCGCAAGAGACCCAGTACTTC. This encodes CAISESSRGGPQETQYF.

This clonotype was counted many times. The chain couples TRBV4-2 to TRBJ1-4; 8 nucleotides line up with TRBD1. V shed 5 bases and J 4 bases; nucleotides not matched to a gene: 3. The CDR3 spans 14 residues. The germline V gene encodes CDR1 LGHNA and CDR2 YNFKEQ. For the CDR3, the DNA is TGTGCCAGCAGCACAGACAGGGGTAATGAAAAACTGTTTTTT. Translating it yields CASSTDRGNEKLFF.

This clonotype appeared a few times. The rearrangement joins TRBV7-9 to TRBJ2-5; 7 bases match TRBD2. The germline V gene encodes CDR1 SEHNR and CDR2 FQNEAQ (reference sequence). CDR3 size: 15 residues. V lost 6 bases, J lost 3 bases, and 10 bases stayed unmatched. CDR3 sequence (DNA): TGTGCCAGCAGTTCCAGCGGGATCAGTAAAGAGACCCAGTACTTC. Amino acid sequence: CASSSSGISKETQYF. Full variable domain (outside the CDR3, taken from reference TRBV7-9 and TRBJ2-5): DTGVSQNPRHKITKRGQNVTFRCDPISEHNRLYWYRQTLGQGPEFLTYFQNEAQLEKSRLLSDRFSAERPKGSFSTLEIQRTEQGDSAMYLCASSSSGISKETQYFGPGTRLLVL.

Of note for this clonotype: The junction differs from germline at one of its ends, possibly a read error. The genes are TRBV4-1 and TRBJ2-7; 7 nucleotides match TRBD1. The germline gives CDR1 MGHRA, CDR2 YSYEKL. The CDR3 covers 14 residues. CDR3 amino acids: CASSQGDSSYEQCF. In nucleotides, the CDR3 is TGCGCCAGCAGCCAAGGGGACAGCTCCTACGAGCAGTGCTTC.

There are a few counts of this clonotype. The CDR3 DNA follows: TGTGCCAGCAGCCCACCCTTGGCGGGGAACTCCTACGAGCAGTACTTC. It is translated as CASSPPLAGNSYEQYF. V and J are TRBV4-2 and TRBJ2-7, with a weak D call TRBD2 (6 bases). Trimming left V 4 bases short and J 0 bases short, with 16 bases between. The CDR3 has 16 residues. Germline V CDR1 and CDR2: LGHNA, YNFKEQ.

This chain links TRBV29-1 with TRBJ2-5; tentative D call: TRBD2 (7 bases). The CDR3 is 19 residues long. CDR1 SQVTM and CDR2 ANQGSEA come from the germline V gene. The V gene lost 1 base and the J gene lost 5 bases, with 29 bases spanning the gap. The CDR3 sequence: CSVEASPFRGAGASETQYF. CDR3 nucleotide sequence: TGCAGCGTTGAAGCCTCTCCCTTTCGGGGGGCCGGGGCAAGTGAGACCCAGTACTTC.

This clonotype was counted at least ten times. J is TRBJ1-2 and V is TRBV20-1; 7 bases map to TRBD1. The CDR3 contains 13 residues. After removal of 0 bases from V and 6 bases from J, the junction contained 4 bases not matched to a gene. Germline assignment: CDR1 DFQATT and CDR2 SNEGSKA (reference sequence). The CDR3 region is CSARDLTGHGYTF. CDR3 nucleotide sequence: TGCAGTGCTAGAGATTTGACAGGGCATGGCTACACCTTC.

This clonotype was counted ten times or more. The V and J genes are TRBV7-7 and TRBJ2-5; 8 bases fit TRBD2. V was pared by 4 bases and J by 3 bases, with 7 bases of the junction left unmatched. Germline assignment: CDR1 SSHAT and CDR2 FNYEAQ (reference sequence). The length of the CDR3 is 15 residues. CDR3 in amino acids: CASSSTGTRKETQYF. CDR3 in DNA: TGTGCCAGCAGCTCTACCGGGACTAGAAAAGAGACCCAGTACTTC.

This clonotype was observed many times. The chain carries TRBV7-9 and TRBJ2-7; a weak D match, TRBD2 (6 bases). The CDR3 is 15 residues long. Germline-derived CDR1 and CDR2 are SEHNR and FQNEAQ (reference sequence). V shed 7 bases and J shed 1 base, with 17 bases lying between them. The CDR3, as DNA: TGTGCCAGCACCCCAGGCCTAGCGTGGTCCTACGAGCAGTACTTC. Encoded protein: CASTPGLAWSYEQYF.

The chain combines TRBV12-3 or TRBV12-4 with TRBJ2-3, with D hard to call. V dropped 3 bases and J dropped 1 base, with 5 bases sitting between them. The CDR3 sequence is 13 residues long. The CDR3 is CASSLIGTDTQYF. The CDR3 DNA is TGTGCCAGCAGTTTGATTGGCACAGATACGCAGTATTTT.

This clonotype came up many times. V is TRBV9 and J is TRBJ1-1, with 9 bases that match TRBD1. The V segment lost 3 bases and the J segment 5 bases; nucleotides outside the gene matches: 5. The CDR3 has 14 amino acids. Germline V gives CDR1 SGDLS, CDR2 YYNGEE. The CDR3 DNA reads as TGTGCCAGCAGCGCAACGACAGGGGGGACTGAAGCTTTCTTT. It encodes CASSATTGGTEAFF.

V is TRBV25-1 and J is TRBJ2-5, with D tentatively TRBD1 or TRBD2 (5 bases each). The V end was cut by 4 bases, the J end by 6 bases, with 15 bases between. This CDR3 is 14 amino acids long. CDR1 is MGHDK, CDR2 SYGVNS, per germline. CDR3 region: CASSAGGDVKTQYF. The CDR3 nucleotides read TGTGCCAGCAGTGCTGGGGGAGATGTAAAGACCCAGTACTTC.

Notes on this clonotype: This may be a read error, as it is one base from a much larger clone. The rearrangement joins TRBV29-1 to TRBJ2-3; D is perhaps TRBD2 (5 bases). CDR1 and CDR2 (germline): SQVTM, ANQGSEA. There are 12 residues in the CDR3. The CDR3 region is CGEGRGTDTQYF. The DNA of the CDR3 is TGCGGCGAGGGAAGAGGGACAGATACGCAGTATTTT.

The V gene is TRBV7-2, the J gene TRBJ1-3; D gene uncertain. This CDR3 comprises 14 residues. The ends were cut back, 5 bases at V and 5 bases at J, with 13 bases in the middle. The V gene's germline CDR1 is SGHTA and CDR2 FQGNSA. In DNA, the CDR3 is TGTGCCAGCAGCGACGACACCCTCAGAAACACCATATATTTT. Translation: CASSDDTLRNTIYF.

The chain recombines TRBV2 with TRBJ2-2, with TRBD2 identical over 10 bases. The germline gives CDR1 SNHLY, CDR2 FYNNEI. This CDR3 is 14 amino acids long. Unmatched junction bases numbered 4, after V lost 4 bases and J lost 8 bases. CDR3 in DNA: TGTGCCAGCAGTGTATCGGGACTAGCGGGGGAGCTGTTTTTT. Amino acid sequence: CASSVSGLAGELFF.

The rearrangement uses TRBV5-1 and TRBJ2-7; D remains unclear. With 2 bases removed from V and 2 bases from J, the gap between germline ends came to 8 bases. The CDR3 contains 13 residues. Germline CDR1 is SGHRS and CDR2 is YFSETQ. The CDR3 DNA is TGCGCCAGCAGCTTTTCCCAGGCCTACGAGCAGTACTTC. This gives the protein CASSFSQAYEQYF.

In this sample, this clonotype turned up many times. The chain employs TRBV5-8 and TRBJ2-7, with a tentative D call TRBD2 (6 bases). Germline V gives CDR1 SGHTS, CDR2 YDEGEE. This CDR3 is 14 amino acids long. V was cut by 0 bases and J by 2 bases, with 9 bases left in between. The CDR3 reads CASSLELAPYEQYF. The CDR3 DNA sequence: TGTGCCAGCAGCTTGGAACTAGCCCCCTACGAGCAGTACTTC.

Note on this clonotype: One junction end disagrees with the germline gene, perhaps due to a read error. The chain is built from TRBV29-1 and TRBJ2-2; tentative D call: TRBD2 (7 bases). The CDR3 length is 13 residues. CDR1 and CDR2 (germline): SQVTM, ANQGSEA. CDR3 bases: TGCAGCGTGAGAGTCGCGATCAACGGGGGGCTGTTCTTT. Amino acid sequence: CSVRVAINGGLFF.

This clonotype was seen just once. This chain joins TRBV9 and TRBJ1-5; a possible D gene is TRBD1 (5 bases). The germline V and J ends were trimmed by 7 bases and 7 bases, with 12 bases remaining between them. This CDR3 comprises 12 residues. The germline V gene has CDR1 SGDLS and CDR2 YYNGEE. CDR3 nucleotide sequence: TGTGCCAGCGGGAGGGGAGGCCAGCCCCAGCATTTT. It translates to CASGRGGQPQHF. Using reference TRBV9 and TRBJ1-5 for the parts outside the CDR3, the full variable domain is DSGVTQTPKHLITATGQRVTLRCSPRSGDLSVYWYQQSLDQGLQFLIQYYNGEERAKGNILERFSAQQFPDLHSELNLSSLELGDSALYFCASGRGGQPQHFGDGTRLSIL.

This clonotype was counted only a few times. This chain connects TRBV30 to TRBJ2-7; D possibly uses TRBD1 or TRBD2 (5 bases each). The CDR3 is 13 amino acids. Germline V lookup: CDR1 GTSNPN, CDR2 SVGIG (reference sequence). Between the trimmed V and J ends, which lost 3 bases and 2 bases, there was a span of 11 bases. CDR3 sequence (DNA): TGTGCCTGGAGCGGGGACCTCCCCTACGAGCAGTACTTC. Its translation: CAWSGDLPYEQYF.

This clonotype has just a few counts. The V and J genes are TRBV3-1 and TRBJ2-7, with 8 bases lining up with TRBD2. The CDR3 consists of 17 residues. V lost 3 bases and J lost 5; bases outside the gene matches: 15. CDR1 is LGHDT and CDR2 is YNNKEL in the germline V gene (reference sequence). The CDR3 region is CASSQAAGGAPGHEQYF. CDR3 nucleotide sequence: TGTGCCAGCAGCCAGGCGGCCGGGGGGGCCCCCGGGCACGAGCAGTACTTC.